This T cell receptor beta chain stems from a study of blood T cell repertoires in COVID-19. The overall study: Acute and convalescent COVID-19 specimens originated in the United States, Italy and Spain.

This CDR3 region has 16 residues. V was cut by 4 bases and J by 8 bases, with 22 bases left in between. Germline V gene sequence: CDR1 MNHNY, CDR2 SVGAGI (reference sequence). Per the authors' pipeline: Using reference gene primer amplification, nucleated cell counts were estimated. Method: immunoSEQ multiplex PCR; TCRdb's copy keeps in-frame clones and lacks some. The V and J calls and clone size are taken from that table; D and trimming were inferred from the DNA. The sample has about 250,000 clones; roughly 91% are singletons. The source is a man aged 25 to 40 with COVID-19, enrolled during active disease. Sequencing was carried out using peripheral blood. The chain has TRBV6-6 and TRBJ2-3; tentative D call: TRBD1 (5 bases). As DNA, the CDR3 is TGTGCCAGCAGTTCCGAGCAGACAGCTGGGGTGGGTACGCAGTATTTT. It codes for CASSSEQTAGVGTQYF.